These 9 T cell receptor beta chains share one sample of origin, sequenced in a study of CD8 T cells in ankylosing spondylitis. TCRdb reanalysed the 5' RACE reads using MiXCR and keeps one entry per CDR3 protein. Found here are about 340,000 distinct CDR3 sequences, roughly 15% of them singletons; the top ten hold about 1%. Sequenced input: blood, either unsorted or a sorted T cell fraction (not recorded which). The receptors were sampled from a male donor with ankylosing spondylitis or in good health (not recorded which).

The sample holds a few counts of this clonotype. The CDR3 bases are TGTGCCAGCAGCCAAGTTGGCGGGCGACAAGAGACCCAGTACTTC. Residues: CASSQVGGRQETQYF. The chain carries TRBV3-1 and TRBJ2-5, with D tentatively TRBD2 (5 bases). Trimming pared 1 base from V and 2 bases from J, leaving 11 bases between. The CDR3 has 15 residues. Germline V gene data show CDR1 as LGHDT and CDR2 as YNNKEL (reference sequence).

The chain recombines TRBV5-1 with TRBJ2-2; D remains unclear. V was pared by 5 bases and J by 5 bases, with 10 bases between. The CDR3 runs 13 residues. CDR1 SGHRS and CDR2 YFSETQ come from the germline V gene. CDR3 coding DNA: TGCGCCAGCAGGCCCCCGGCTACCGGGGAGCTGTTTTTT. Residues: CASRPPATGELFF.

V usage is TRBV5-1 and J usage is TRBJ2-1, with D tentatively TRBD1 (5 bases). The CDR3 is made up of 14 amino acids. Germline values: CDR1 SGHRS, CDR2 YFSETQ. V gave up 2 bases and J gave up 8 bases, with 14 bases separating them. DNA of the CDR3: TGCGCCAGCAGCTTCCTGACAGTTTGGGATGAGCAGTTCTTC. Translation: CASSFLTVWDEQFF.

There are a few counts of this clonotype. The rearrangement uses TRBV5-1 and TRBJ1-1; maybe TRBD1 (5 bases). Trimming removed 3 bases from V and 6 bases from J, with 9 bases in between. Germline CDR1 and CDR2: SGHRS and YFSETQ. This CDR3 has 12 amino acids. The CDR3 region has the DNA TGCGCCAGCAGCTCCCCGGGACCTGAAGCTTTCTTT. Its protein is CASSSPGPEAFF.

The rearrangement joins TRBV2 to TRBJ2-1; TRBD2 is a possible D gene (5 bases). Germline values: CDR1 SNHLY, CDR2 FYNNEI. V was pared by 3 bases and J by 1 base, with 7 bases between. The CDR3 is made up of 14 amino acids. The CDR3 coding sequence is TGTGCCAGCAGTGAGTTAGCGTCCTACAATGAGCAGTTCTTC. Amino acids: CASSELASYNEQFF.

This clonotype has a handful of counts. This rearrangement joins TRBV5-5 to TRBJ2-3, with D perhaps TRBD2 (6 bases). The V gene lost 0 bases and the J gene lost 0 bases, with 8 bases spanning the gap. There are 15 residues in the CDR3. CDR1 SGHKS and CDR2 YYEKEE come from the germline V gene (reference sequence). The CDR3 region is CASSLGGISTDTQYF. In nucleotides, the CDR3 is TGTGCCAGCAGCTTGGGCGGGATTAGCACAGATACGCAGTATTTT.

V gene TRBV7-2 combines with J gene TRBJ1-1; no firm D call. V lost 0 bases and J lost 7, with 9 bases in between. The CDR3 contains 13 residues. CDR1 is SGHTA, CDR2 FQGNSA, per germline. The CDR3 loop reads CASSLALNLEAFF. CDR3 coding DNA: TGTGCCAGCAGCTTAGCCTTGAACCTTGAAGCTTTCTTT.

The chain links TRBV7-9 to TRBJ2-3; perhaps D is TRBD1 or TRBD2 (5 bases each). The CDR3 has 14 amino acids. Germline V gene data show CDR1 as SEHNR and CDR2 as FQNEAQ (reference sequence). Trimming cost V 5 bases and J 6 bases, with 15 bases left between them. The CDR3 nucleotides are TGTGCCAGCAGCCCCGAGGGGATGGCCGATACGCAGTATTTT. As protein: CASSPEGMADTQYF.

This clonotype has only a few counts. This chain connects TRBV5-4 to TRBJ2-7; 10 nucleotides line up with TRBD2. Trimming cost V 3 bases and J 4 bases; bases outside gene matches: 7. Germline V gene sequence: CDR1 SGHNT, CDR2 YYREEE (reference sequence). The length of the CDR3 is 15 residues. The CDR3 protein is CASSSSAGGPYEQYF. The CDR3, as DNA: TGTGCCAGCAGCTCCTCAGCGGGAGGGCCTTACGAGCAGTACTTC.